The 18 T cell receptor beta chains reported below all come from one sample, sequenced in a study of T cells expressing NK-cell markers. One entry per CDR3 protein, without DNA, is what TCRdb gives after re-calling the 5' RACE reads. The listing records roughly 380,000 distinct CDR3 sequences. Sample: blood T cells: a sorted CD56 or NKG2C T cell subset, CD4+ or CD8+ T cells, or bulk PBMC T cells (not recorded which). These receptors were collected from a man aged 18-70 years in good health.

This chain joins TRBV18 and TRBJ2-7; TCRdb names TRBD2, which stays unverified in the absence of DNA. The CDR3 is 15 residues long. Germline V gene data show CDR1 as KGHSH and CDR2 as LQKENI. CDR3: CASSPSIGGAYEQYF. Full variable domain (missing parts from reference TRBV18 and TRBJ2-7): NAGVMQNPRHLVRRRGQEARLRCSPMKGHSHVYWYRQLPEEGLKFMVYLQKENIIDESGMPKERFSAEFPKEGPSILRIQQVVRGDSAAYFCASSPSIGGAYEQYFGPGTRLTVT.

The rearrangement links TRBV3-1 to TRBJ2-7; TCRdb picks TRBD1, but there is no DNA to check that call. Germline CDR1 is LGHDT and CDR2 is YNNKEL (reference sequence). The length of the CDR3 is 14 residues. The CDR3 loop is CASSQGDRGSGQYF.

The V gene is TRBV6-5, the J gene TRBJ2-1; TCRdb proposes TRBD2, but this gene call is untestable without DNA. The CDR3 consists of 16 residues. Germline V lookup: CDR1 MNHEY, CDR2 SVGAGI. The CDR3 spells CASRPTSGGAVNEQFF.

The V and J genes are TRBV29-1 and TRBJ2-1; there is no DNA to check the TCRdb D call of TRBD2. From germline, CDR1 is SQVTM and CDR2 ANQGSEA. The CDR3 length is 12 residues. This CDR3 reads CSTRPQANEQFF.

V usage is TRBV7-2 and J usage is TRBJ2-7. CDR1 and CDR2 (germline): SGHTA, FQGNSA. This CDR3 has 14 residues. CDR3 sequence reads: CASSLGLGVYEQYF.

The chain has TRBV18 and TRBJ2-5; TCRdb gives TRBD1 as the D gene, but with no DNA this cannot be confirmed. Per germline, CDR1 KGHSH and CDR2 LQKENI. This CDR3 has 16 residues. The chain's CDR3 is CASSAITRDNQETQYF.

The chain links TRBV7-2 to TRBJ2-3; TCRdb selects TRBD1, and the lack of DNA leaves this call unchecked. This CDR3 comprises 15 residues. CDR1 SGHTA and CDR2 FQGNSA come from the germline V gene. The CDR3 sequence is CASSSWGDNTDTQYF.

The chain carries TRBV5-1 and TRBJ2-3; TCRdb designates TRBD2, a call that cannot be tested without DNA. Germline V gene sequence: CDR1 SGHRS, CDR2 YFSETQ. This CDR3 comprises 17 residues. The CDR3 protein is CASSLVVAGAPGDTQYF.

The V gene is TRBV25-1, the J gene TRBJ1-1; the TCRdb D gene call, TRBD1, has no DNA to confirm it. This CDR3 is built from 16 residues. Germline V gives CDR1 MGHDK, CDR2 SYGVNS. The CDR3 is CASSESHPQGNTEAFF.

This rearrangement joins TRBV6-5 to TRBJ2-7; the TCRdb D gene call, TRBD1, has no DNA to confirm it. The germline V gene has CDR1 MNHEY and CDR2 SVGAGI. This CDR3 is built from 16 residues. The CDR3 loop is CASSYSGPTPSYEQYF.

The rearrangement joins TRBV7-2 to TRBJ2-5. CDR3 size: 14 residues. Germline CDR1 is SGHTA and CDR2 is FQGNSA. The CDR3 region is CASSLGLRVETQYF.

This chain joins TRBV10-3 and TRBJ1-3. The CDR3 consists of 13 residues. CDR1 and CDR2 (germline): ENHRY, SYGVKD. The chain's CDR3 is CAISESSKNTIYF.

The chain recombines TRBV9 with TRBJ2-5; with no DNA, the TCRdb D assignment of TRBD2 cannot be verified. The V gene's germline CDR1 is SGDLS and CDR2 YYNGEE. This CDR3 has 16 residues. The CDR3 loop is CASSPARPGPQETQYF.

V usage is TRBV19 and J usage is TRBJ2-1; TCRdb reports TRBD2, a call that lacks DNA to check it against. CDR3 length equals 17 residues. Germline assignment: CDR1 LNHDA and CDR2 SQIVND (reference sequence). CDR3 protein: CASSPRTSGGPGNEQFF.

This chain links TRBV7-9 with TRBJ2-3; TCRdb's D call, TRBD1, is unchecked because there is no DNA. The CDR3 runs to 15 residues. Germline V gene data show CDR1 as SEHNR and CDR2 as FQNEAQ (reference sequence). The CDR3 sequence: CASSLGDRGQDTQYF.

This CDR3 is CASSRDTGYTGELFF. This sequence joins TRBV4-2 and TRBJ2-2; there is no DNA to check the TCRdb D call of TRBD1. CDR1 is LGHNA and CDR2 is YNFKEQ in the germline V gene. The CDR3 has 15 amino acids.

This chain uses TRBV6-2 or TRBV6-3 with TRBJ2-1; no DNA is available, so the TRBD2 call from TCRdb remains unchecked. CDR1 and CDR2 from the germline V gene are MNHEY and SVGEGT. The CDR3 has 14 residues. CDR3 amino acids: CASSPLGLVFEQFF.

The V call is TRBV2, the J call TRBJ2-1; TCRdb outputs TRBD2, but without DNA this stays unchecked. Per the germline V gene, CDR1 is SNHLY and CDR2 is FYNNEI. The CDR3 sequence is 15 residues long. This CDR3 is CASRMTRSAYNEQFF. Full variable domain (missing parts from reference TRBV2 and TRBJ2-1): EPEVTQTPSHQVTQMGQEVILRCVPISNHLYFYWYRQILGQKVEFLVSFYNNEISEKSEIFDDQFSVERPDGSNFTLKIRSTKLEDSAMYFCASRMTRSAYNEQFFGPGTRLTVL.